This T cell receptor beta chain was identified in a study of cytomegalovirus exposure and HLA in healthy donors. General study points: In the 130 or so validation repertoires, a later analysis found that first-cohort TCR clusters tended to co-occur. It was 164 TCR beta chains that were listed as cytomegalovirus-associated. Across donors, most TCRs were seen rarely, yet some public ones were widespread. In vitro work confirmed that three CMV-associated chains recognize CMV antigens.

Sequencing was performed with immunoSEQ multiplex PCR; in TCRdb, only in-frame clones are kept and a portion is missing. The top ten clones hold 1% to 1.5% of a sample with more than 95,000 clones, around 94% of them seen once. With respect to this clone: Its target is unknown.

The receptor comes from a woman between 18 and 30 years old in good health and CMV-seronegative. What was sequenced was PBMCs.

Here the CDR3 reads CASSLQASSYEQYF. The CDR3 DNA reads as TGTGCCAGCAGTTTGCAGGCAAGCTCCTACGAGCAGTACTTC. The rearrangement links TRBV27 to TRBJ2-7; D unresolved. There are 14 residues in the CDR3. Trimming took off 3 bases at V and 0 bases at J, with 9 bases between the two ends. Germline values: CDR1 MNHEY, CDR2 SMNVEV (reference sequence).